Sequencing of this T cell receptor (beta chain) was carried out in a study of OX40 agonist ivuxolimab in advanced cancers. Study as a whole: The patients received agonistic anti-OX40 (CD134) antibody ivuxolimab. A diagnosis of hepatocellular carcinoma, melanoma, renal cell or head and neck cancer was present in dose-escalation patients. Study-level findings and limits: Within 6 weeks, CD4+ and CD8+ blood T cells expanded clonally at 0.1 to 3.0 mg/kg.

CDR1 and CDR2 (germline): SGHTA, FQGTGA. Trimming removed 5 bases from V and 2 bases from J; junction bases left unmatched: 4. The CDR3 runs 15 residues. Sequenced by immunoSEQ multiplex PCR; TCRdb stores in-frame clones only, minus some. The table includes about 83,000 clones, about 85% detected once. Note on this clone: The antigen is unknown.

J is TRBJ2-3 and V is TRBV7-3; 10 bases agree with TRBD2. The sequencing used CD4+ or CD8+ T cells sorted from blood, collected in a trial of the OX40 agonist ivuxolimab. This clonotype was sampled from an adult with an advanced solid tumor such as melanoma, head and neck, liver or kidney cancer. The CDR3 spells CASSVTSGATDTQYF. CDR3 nucleotides: TGTGCCAGCAGCGTTACTAGCGGGGCCACAGATACGCAGTATTTT.